A selection of T cell receptor beta chains follows, all from one sample in a study of tumour-infiltrating T cells in Burkitt lymphoma. Here immunoSEQ multiplex PCR was the method, and the copy in TCRdb shows in-frame clones only, minus some. This sample has approximately 5,100 clones; around an eighth occur once, and the top ten carry about 25%. Sequencing was performed on tumor tissue. The receptors derive from a human donor with Burkitt lymphoma. Both conserved end residues are part of each CDR3. Each record gives: J gene, CDR3 length, V gene, CDR3 protein.

J gene: TRBJ2-2
CDR3 length: 15
V gene: TRBV4-2
CDR3 protein: CASSQKGQNTGELFF

J gene: TRBJ2-6
CDR3 length: 16
V gene: TRBV5-3
CDR3 protein: CAPRRTGRSGANVLTF

J gene: TRBJ2-2
CDR3 length: 11
V gene: TRBV28
CDR3 protein: CAIYEGGELFF

J gene: TRBJ2-7
CDR3 length: 11
V gene: TRBV28
CDR3 protein: CASSFFQEQYF

J gene: TRBJ2-5
CDR3 length: 14
V gene: TRBV7-3
CDR3 protein: CASSLRGGSETQYF

J gene: TRBJ2-7
CDR3 length: 15
V gene: TRBV9
CDR3 protein: CASSVASSGRYEQYF

J gene: TRBJ2-3
CDR3 length: 16
V gene: TRBV4-1
CDR3 protein: CANSQDEWGGFNTQYF

J gene: TRBJ2-7
CDR3 length: 14
V gene: TRBV2
CDR3 protein: CASSIQGGDYEQYF

J gene: TRBJ1-2
CDR3 length: 12
V gene: TRBV7-2
CDR3 protein: CASSRDSYGYTF

J gene: TRBJ1-1
CDR3 length: 14
V gene: TRBV10-3
CDR3 protein: CAIRSTAKNTEAFF

J gene: TRBJ2-2
CDR3 length: 21
V gene: TRBV4-2
CDR3 protein: CASSQRQGSTSGPANTGELFF

J gene: TRBJ1-2
CDR3 length: 10
V gene: TRBV6-5
CDR3 protein: CASGTGDYTF

J gene: TRBJ2-1
CDR3 length: 13
V gene: TRBV7-8
CDR3 protein: CASSSPWHNEQFF

J gene: TRBJ2-4
CDR3 length: 16
V gene: TRBV28
CDR3 protein: CASTFSYAGPKNIQYF

J gene: TRBJ2-7
CDR3 length: 13
V gene: TRBV7-9
CDR3 protein: CASSSTGPYEQYF

J gene: TRBJ2-3
CDR3 length: 14
V gene: TRBV19
CDR3 protein: CATQGADATDTQYF

J gene: TRBJ1-5
CDR3 length: 13
V gene: TRBV6-5
CDR3 protein: CASRPESNQPQHF

J gene: TRBJ1-3
CDR3 length: 14
V gene: TRBV5-1
CDR3 protein: CASSYGGSGNTIYF

J gene: TRBJ2-2
CDR3 length: 17
V gene: TRBV7-2
CDR3 protein: CASSSTGTSGGRGELFF

J gene: TRBJ2-1
CDR3 length: 12
V gene: TRBV7-9
CDR3 protein: CASSPRWDEQFF

J gene: TRBJ2-1
CDR3 length: 16
V gene: TRBV10-1
CDR3 protein: CASSESKAPRYNEQFF

J gene: TRBJ2-7
CDR3 length: 17
V gene: TRBV4-3
CDR3 protein: CASSQAWQASPYDEQYF

J gene: TRBJ1-3
CDR3 length: 15
V gene: TRBV18
CDR3 protein: CARIQGCRSGNTIYF

J gene: TRBJ2-5
CDR3 length: 14
V gene: TRBV11-2
CDR3 protein: CASSLRGARGTQYF

J gene: TRBJ1-5
CDR3 length: 14
V gene: TRBV6-1
CDR3 protein: CASSVRGFNQPQHF

J gene: TRBJ1-3
CDR3 length: 16
V gene: TRBV30
CDR3 protein: CAWSNWPARSGNTIYF

J gene: TRBJ2-1
CDR3 length: 18
V gene: TRBV4-3
CDR3 protein: CASSQEGVLQGRLRRQFF

J gene: TRBJ2-7
CDR3 length: 14
V gene: TRBV6-1
CDR3 protein: CASKPGQSSYEQYF

J gene: TRBJ2-1
CDR3 length: 16
V gene: TRBV11-2
CDR3 protein: CASSLEGQVEYNEQFF

J gene: TRBJ1-1
CDR3 length: 14
V gene: TRBV5-1
CDR3 protein: CASNLGGLNTEAFF

J gene: TRBJ2-1
CDR3 length: 15
V gene: TRBV7-2
CDR3 protein: CASSLEPFGGGEQFF

J gene: TRBJ2-4
CDR3 length: 14
V gene: TRBV4-2
CDR3 protein: CASSQPGTKNIQYF

J gene: TRBJ2-3
CDR3 length: 15
V gene: TRBV2
CDR3 protein: CASSLSGTLADTQYF

J gene: TRBJ2-2
CDR3 length: 14
V gene: TRBV7-2
CDR3 protein: CASSLSQATGELFF

J gene: TRBJ2-7
CDR3 length: 15
V gene: TRBV7-2
CDR3 protein: CASSLDWGLTYEQYF

J gene: TRBJ2-7
CDR3 length: 14
V gene: TRBV5-4
CDR3 protein: CASSSSGGTYEQYF

J gene: TRBJ2-6
CDR3 length: 18
V gene: TRBV7-2
CDR3 protein: CASSLAGSVSSGANVLTF

J gene: TRBJ2-1
CDR3 length: 17
V gene: TRBV4-1
CDR3 protein: CASSQDRAGYFYNEQFF

J gene: TRBJ2-3
CDR3 length: 16
V gene: TRBV11-2
CDR3 protein: CASSSKSGLSTDTQYF

J gene: TRBJ2-3
CDR3 length: 14
V gene: TRBV5-1
CDR3 protein: CASSSMASTDTQYF

J gene: TRBJ2-7
CDR3 length: 14
V gene: TRBV30
CDR3 protein: CAWSYSGGTYEQYF

J gene: TRBJ2-7
CDR3 length: 16
V gene: TRBV5-6
CDR3 protein: CASSSPEREGLYEQYF